The source of this TCR beta chain is a study of T-cell memory formation after mild COVID-19. Study-wide points: CD8+ contracting clones occupied EMRA, while CD4+ ones occupied mainly CM and EM.

Via MiXCR, TCRdb re-called the 5' RACE reads, giving one row per CDR3 protein. The sample carries almost 350,000 distinct CDR3 sequences, roughly 20% recorded once. Trimming shortened V by 3 bases and J by 6 bases, and 8 bases separated the two germline ends. The CDR3 extends over 12 amino acids. Germline CDR1 reads LGHNA; CDR2 reads YSLEER. The table lists this clonotype with many counts. Its antigen is undetermined. What was sequenced was PBMCs or a T cell subset sorted from them (not recorded which). V gene TRBV4-3 combines with J gene TRBJ1-2; no reliable D call. The clonotype comes from a man between 18 and 29 years old who had mild COVID-19 (a few samples of this study predate the infection). Cell type and time point are not known. The CDR3 bases are TGCGCCAGCAGCCAGTCGGGTGATGGCTACACCTTC. Translated: CASSQSGDGYTF.